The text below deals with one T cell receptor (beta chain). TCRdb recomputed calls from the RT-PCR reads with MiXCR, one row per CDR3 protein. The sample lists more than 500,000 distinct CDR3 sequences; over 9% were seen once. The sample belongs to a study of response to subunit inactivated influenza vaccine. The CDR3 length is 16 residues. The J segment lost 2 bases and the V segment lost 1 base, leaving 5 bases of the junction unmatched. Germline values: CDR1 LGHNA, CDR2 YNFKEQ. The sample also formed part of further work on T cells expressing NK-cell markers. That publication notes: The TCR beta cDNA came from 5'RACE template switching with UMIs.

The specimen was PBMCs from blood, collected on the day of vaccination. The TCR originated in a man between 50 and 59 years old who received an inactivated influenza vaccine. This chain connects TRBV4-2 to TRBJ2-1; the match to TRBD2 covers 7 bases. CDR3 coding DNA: TGTGCCAGCAGCCAAGCGGGAGGCCCTCCCTACAATGAGCAGTTCTTC. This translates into CASSQAGGPPYNEQFF.